A single sample is the source of the 16 T cell receptor beta chains below, sequenced in a study of cytomegalovirus exposure and HLA in healthy donors (dated by TCRdb to about 2017). Library preparation was by the immunoSEQ multiplex PCR assay. A mixture of 60 forward primers for TCR Vbeta segments and 13 reverse primers for TCR Jbeta segments was used in the multiplex PCR. Entries here come from immuneACCESS through TCRdb and include only in-frame sequences with V and J called. Some clones fail to appear in such tables; in the studies checked, an unresolved V gene covers under half of the shortfall, and the cause of the remainder is unknown. For this sample there are approximately 150,000 clones; approximately 84% appear just once. Clones ranked in the top ten supply about 1% of the sample. The sample was PBMCs. The source of these receptors is a man younger than 40 in good health and CMV-seronegative.

The rearrangement joins TRBV10-3 to TRBJ2-1; D call uncertain. There are 15 residues in the CDR3. The ends were cut back, 3 bases at V and 0 bases at J, with 9 bases in the middle. Germline V CDR1 and CDR2: ENHRY, SYGVKD. CDR3 DNA: TGTGCCATCAGTGAAAACCTAGACTCCTACAATGAGCAGTTCTTC. Amino acid sequence: CAISENLDSYNEQFF.

The chain employs TRBV15 and TRBJ2-1; D is perhaps TRBD1 (6 bases). The CDR3 contains 13 residues. CDR1 is LNHNV, CDR2 YYDKDF, per germline (reference sequence). V gave up 8 bases and J gave up 0 bases, with 8 bases separating them. CDR3 protein: CATQDSSYNEQFF. The CDR3 bases are TGTGCCACCCAGGACAGCTCCTACAATGAGCAGTTCTTC.

This chain links TRBV19 with TRBJ1-3; D might be TRBD1 (6 bases). The ends were cut back, 6 bases at V and 0 bases at J, with 6 bases in the middle. Per germline, CDR1 LNHDA and CDR2 SQIVND (reference sequence). CDR3 length: 13 residues. The CDR3 reads CASRGHSGNTIYF. The CDR3 bases are TGTGCCAGTAGGGGACACTCTGGAAACACCATATATTTT.

The rearrangement uses TRBV28 and TRBJ2-7; D may be TRBD1 (6 bases). This CDR3 contains 16 residues. V was clipped by 5 bases and J by 2 bases, with 19 bases between them. CDR1 is MDHEN and CDR2 is SYDVKM in the germline V gene. CDR3 protein: CASSKIQGSRAYEQYF. The CDR3 DNA reads as TGTGCCAGCAGTAAGATACAGGGAAGTCGGGCCTACGAGCAGTACTTC.

This clone was detected once. The chain links TRBV15 to TRBJ2-3; D gene unclear. The CDR3 length is 14 residues. CDR1 is LNHNV and CDR2 is YYDKDF in the germline V gene (reference sequence). V was trimmed by 7 bases and J by 1 base, leaving 12 bases between them. CDR3 amino acids: CATTSRVGTDTQYF. CDR3 coding DNA: TGTGCCACCACCTCCCGGGTTGGCACAGATACGCAGTATTTT.

This clone occurred once. J is TRBJ2-2 and V is TRBV9; D is undetermined. CDR1 and CDR2 from the germline V gene are SGDLS and YYNGEE. This CDR3 has 18 amino acids. The V gene lost 0 bases and the J gene lost 5 bases, with 20 bases spanning the gap. CDR3 loop: CASSVGGLTQIWTGELFF. CDR3 sequence (DNA): TGTGCCAGCAGCGTAGGAGGTCTCACCCAAATATGGACCGGGGAGCTGTTTTTT.

CDR3 amino acids: CASSPPIQGEQFF. In nucleotides, the CDR3 is TGTGCCAGCTCACCACCGATTCAGGGTGAGCAGTTCTTC. This chain uses TRBV18 with TRBJ2-1; a weak D match, TRBD1 (5 bases). Germline V lookup: CDR1 KGHSH, CDR2 LQKENI. The length of the CDR3 is 13 residues. Trimming removed 0 bases from V and 9 bases from J, with 9 bases in between.

This chain joins TRBV29-1 and TRBJ2-3; the match to TRBD1 covers 7 bases. Germline assignment: CDR1 SQVTM and CDR2 ANQGSEA. V was clipped by 8 bases and J by 0 bases; unmatched bases: 11. The CDR3 has 15 amino acids. The CDR3: CSWRLGGSSTDTQYF. CDR3 bases: TGCAGCTGGCGGTTAGGGGGCTCTAGCACAGATACGCAGTATTTT.

V gene TRBV29-1 combines with J gene TRBJ1-4; weak D call: TRBD1 (5 bases). CDR3 length: 15 residues. Per germline, CDR1 SQVTM and CDR2 ANQGSEA. With 4 bases removed from V and 0 bases from J, the gap between germline ends came to 12 bases. The CDR3 coding sequence is TGCAGCGTTGTGGGTACAGGTTCAACTAATGAAAAACTGTTTTTT. This sequence encodes CSVVGTGSTNEKLFF.

V is TRBV5-1 and J is TRBJ1-1; D perhaps matches TRBD1 (6 bases). Germline loops: CDR1 SGHRS, CDR2 YFSETQ. Trimming took 3 bases from V and 4 from J, leaving 13 bases between them. CDR3 size: 14 residues. CDR3 sequence (DNA): TGCGCCAGCAGCTCGAATACAGGGAGCACTGAAGCTTTCTTT. Protein sequence: CASSSNTGSTEAFF.

The gene calls are TRBV27 and TRBJ2-7; a weak D match, TRBD1 (6 bases). The germline V gene has CDR1 MNHEY and CDR2 SMNVEV (reference sequence). V was clipped by 5 bases and J by 2 bases, with 16 bases between them. The CDR3 covers 15 residues. The CDR3 sequence: CASSTRRAGAYEQYF. For the CDR3, the DNA is TGTGCCAGCAGTACGCGAAGGGCAGGGGCCTACGAGCAGTACTTC.

This chain connects TRBV6-1 to TRBJ2-3, with unresolved D. This CDR3 has 15 amino acids. The V end lost 3 bases, the J end lost 1 base, and 11 bases lay between the germline ends. CDR1 and CDR2 from the germline V gene are MNHNS and SASEGT. The CDR3 bases are TGTGCCAGCAGTGAGGTGAGAACAGGCACAGATACGCAGTATTTT. Translated: CASSEVRTGTDTQYF.

The rearrangement uses TRBV10-3 and TRBJ2-5, with TRBD1 identical over 8 bases. TRBJ2-7 matches the DNA end more closely, so the J call is doubtful. CDR1 and CDR2 (germline): ENHRY, SYGVKD. This CDR3 has 14 amino acids. CDR3 region: CAISDGQGTYEQYF. DNA for the CDR3: TGTGCCATCAGCGATGGACAGGGTACCTACGAGCAGTACTTC.

V is TRBV25-1 and J is TRBJ1-1, with TRBD1 matching over 7 bases. The V gene's germline CDR1 is MGHDK and CDR2 SYGVNS. The CDR3 totals 12 residues. With V trimmed by 3 bases and J by 10 bases, 5 bases remained unmatched. The CDR3 region is CASSDTGVGAFF. DNA of the CDR3: TGTGCCAGCAGTGACACAGGGGTAGGAGCTTTCTTT.

The rearrangement uses TRBV9 and TRBJ2-6; 8 bases are a match to TRBD2. The germline V gene encodes CDR1 SGDLS and CDR2 YYNGEE. The CDR3 totals 17 residues. The V segment lost 0 bases and the J segment 1 base; nucleotides outside the gene matches: 3. CDR3: CASSVAGGLSGANVLTF. CDR3 DNA sequence: TGTGCCAGCAGCGTAGCGGGGGGGCTTTCTGGGGCCAACGTCCTGACTTTC.

The genes are TRBV11-3 and TRBJ2-7, with 9 bases that match TRBD1. The CDR3 is 15 amino acids. Per germline, CDR1 SGHNT and CDR2 YENEEA. V trimming: 5 bases; J trimming: 5 bases; junction bases outside the gene matches: 10. CDR3 sequence (DNA): TGTGCCAGCAGCGACCACAGGGGGCGCAGCAACGAGCAGTACTTC. Its translation is CASSDHRGRSNEQYF. Based on the CDR3 plus reference TRBV11-3 and TRBJ2-7, the full variable domain is EAGVVQSPRYKIIEKKQPVAFWCNPISGHNTLYWYLQNLGQGPELLIRYENEEAVDDSQLPKDRFSAERLKGVDSTLKIQPAELGDSAVYLCASSDHRGRSNEQYFGPGTRLTVT.